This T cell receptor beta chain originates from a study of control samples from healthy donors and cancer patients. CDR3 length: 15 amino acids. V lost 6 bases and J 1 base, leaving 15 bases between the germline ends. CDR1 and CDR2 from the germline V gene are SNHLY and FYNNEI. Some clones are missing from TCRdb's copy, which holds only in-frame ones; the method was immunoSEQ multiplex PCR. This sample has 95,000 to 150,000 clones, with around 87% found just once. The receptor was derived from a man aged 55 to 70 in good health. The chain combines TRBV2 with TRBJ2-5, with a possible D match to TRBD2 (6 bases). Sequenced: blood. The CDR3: CASRRGPGGQETQYF. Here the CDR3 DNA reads TGTGCCAGCAGGAGGGGACCCGGGGGCCAAGAGACCCAGTACTTC.